This entry is about one T cell receptor beta chain. Antigen: not known. The data originate from a study of blood T cells in healthy people across ages. Healthy Caucasian individuals from Russia aged roughly 6 to 95 were enrolled as donors. Study-wide findings and caveats: Measured against age, TCR beta diversity per million T cells decreased in a roughly linear manner.

With 0 bases clipped from V and 5 bases from J, the junction kept 5 bases outside the gene matches. The CDR3 is 15 amino acids. Per germline, CDR1 LNHNV and CDR2 YYDKDF (reference sequence). A second PCR, run for about 6 to 11 cycles, used a sample-barcoded 5' primer plus a J-beta primer mix. The yield of each sample was at least 2.5 million CDR3-containing paired-end reads. TCRdb itself ran the 5' RACE reads through MiXCR, one entry per CDR3 protein. The sample records 1.5 million to 2 million distinct CDR3 sequences, about 28% being singletons. The clonotype comes from a woman between 25 and 40 years old in good health. The sample comprised blood. This chain connects TRBV15 to TRBJ2-5; 8 bases are shared with TRBD2. Here the CDR3 reads CATSRDGLAEETQYF. CDR3 nucleotides: TGTGCCACCAGCAGAGATGGACTAGCCGAGGAGACCCAGTACTTC. Full variable domain (rest looked up from reference TRBV15 and TRBJ2-5): DAMVIQNPRYQVTQFGKPVTLSCSQTLNHNVMYWYQQKSSQAPKLLFHYYDKDFNNEADTPDNFQSRRPNTSFCFLDIRSPGLGDTAMYLCATSRDGLAEETQYFGPGTRLLVL.